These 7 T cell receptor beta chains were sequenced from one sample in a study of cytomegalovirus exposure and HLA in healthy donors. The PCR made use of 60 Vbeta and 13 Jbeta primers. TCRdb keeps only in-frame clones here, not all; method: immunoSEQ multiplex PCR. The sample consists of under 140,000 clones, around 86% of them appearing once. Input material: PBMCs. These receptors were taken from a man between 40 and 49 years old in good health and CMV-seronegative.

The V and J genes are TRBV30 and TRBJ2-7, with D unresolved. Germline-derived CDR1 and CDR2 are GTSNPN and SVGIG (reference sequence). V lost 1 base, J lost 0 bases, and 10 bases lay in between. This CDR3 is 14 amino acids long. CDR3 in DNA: TGTGCCTGGAGTGGACACAGCCTCTCCTACGAGCAGTACTTC. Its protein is CAWSGHSLSYEQYF.

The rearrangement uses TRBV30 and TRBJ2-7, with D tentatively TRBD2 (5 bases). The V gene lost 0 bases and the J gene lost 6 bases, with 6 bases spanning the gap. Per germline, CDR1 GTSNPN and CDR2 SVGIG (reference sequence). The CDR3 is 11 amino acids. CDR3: CAWSVGGEQYF. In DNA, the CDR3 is TGTGCCTGGAGTGTCGGAGGCGAGCAGTACTTC.

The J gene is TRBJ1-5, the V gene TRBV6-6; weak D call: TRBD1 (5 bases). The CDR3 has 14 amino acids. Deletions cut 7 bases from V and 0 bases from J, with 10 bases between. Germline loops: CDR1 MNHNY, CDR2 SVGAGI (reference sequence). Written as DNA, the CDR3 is TGTGCCAGCACCCCCGGGGGTAGCAATCAGCCCCAGCATTTT. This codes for CASTPGGSNQPQHF.

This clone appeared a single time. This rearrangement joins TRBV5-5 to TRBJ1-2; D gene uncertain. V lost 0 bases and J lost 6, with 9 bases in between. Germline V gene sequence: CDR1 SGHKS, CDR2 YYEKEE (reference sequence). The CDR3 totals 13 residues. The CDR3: CASSLGSGNGYTF. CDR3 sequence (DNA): TGTGCCAGCAGCTTGGGATCGGGAAATGGCTACACCTTC. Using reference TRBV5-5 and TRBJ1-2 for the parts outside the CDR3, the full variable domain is DAGVTQSPTHLIKTRGQQVTLRCSPISGHKSVSWYQQVLGQGPQFIFQYYEKEERGRGNFPDRFSARQFPNYSSELNVNALLLGDSALYLCASSLGSGNGYTFGSGTRLTVV.

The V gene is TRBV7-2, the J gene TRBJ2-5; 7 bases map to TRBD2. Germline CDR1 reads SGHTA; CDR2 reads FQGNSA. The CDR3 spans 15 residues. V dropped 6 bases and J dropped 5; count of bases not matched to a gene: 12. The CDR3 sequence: CASRRTRWGGETQYF. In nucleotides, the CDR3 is TGTGCCAGCAGACGGACTAGGTGGGGAGGGGAGACCCAGTACTTC.

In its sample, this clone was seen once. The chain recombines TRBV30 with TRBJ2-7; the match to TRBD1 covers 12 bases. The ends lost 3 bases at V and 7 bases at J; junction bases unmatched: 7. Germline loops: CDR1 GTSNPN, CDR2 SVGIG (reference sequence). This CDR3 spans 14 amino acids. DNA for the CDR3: TGTGCCTGGAGCCGGGACAGGGGGCAGGGGGAGCAGTACTTC. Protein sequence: CAWSRDRGQGEQYF.

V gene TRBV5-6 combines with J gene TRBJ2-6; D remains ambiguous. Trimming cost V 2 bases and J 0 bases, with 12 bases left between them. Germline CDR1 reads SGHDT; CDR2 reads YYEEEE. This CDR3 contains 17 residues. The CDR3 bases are TGTGCCAGCAGCTTTAGGAGCAGAGTCTCTGGGGCCAACGTCCTGACTTTC. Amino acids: CASSFRSRVSGANVLTF.